In its sample, the clone carrying this T cell receptor beta chain was seen a few times. Its specificity is unknown. The germline CDR1 and CDR2 sequences are SQVTM and ANQGSEA. The CDR3 contains 13 residues. The germline V and J ends were trimmed by 1 base and 6 bases, with 9 bases remaining between them. The record originates from a study of CD8+ T cells in alopecia areata. General study points: When scalp samples are sequenced, resident alphabeta T cells of normal skin are also captured. Mice gave a clearer picture of TCR sharing than patients did, possibly for HLA-related reasons.

It was cDNA, reverse transcribed from extracted RNA, that served as the sequencing template. Clones were sequenced by immunoSEQ multiplex PCR, and TCRdb holds only the in-frame ones, with some missing. Altogether 110,000 to 150,000 clones are present, roughly 50% being singletons, with the ten largest covering 5% to 7%. The TCR was taken from a human donor with alopecia areata. The specimen was CD4+ T cells sorted from blood, collected at week 0. This sequence joins TRBV29-1 and TRBJ2-2; possible D gene TRBD1, 5 bases. The CDR3 region has the DNA TGCAGCGTTGAAGTACAGGTAGCCGGGGAGCTGTTTTTT. It translates to CSVEVQVAGELFF.